A single sample is the source of the 24 T cell receptor beta chains below, sequenced in a study of blood T cells in healthy people across ages. Primers used in a second PCR of roughly 7 to 11 cycles were a sample-barcoded 5' primer and a J-beta primer mix. TCRdb itself ran the 5' RACE reads through MiXCR, one entry per CDR3 protein. The sample holds about 640,000 distinct CDR3 sequences; under 65% are singletons and the top ten take 30% to 40%. Sequenced material: blood. All receptors come from a man aged 55-75 years in good health.

This clonotype has only a few counts. The chain has TRBV2 and TRBJ1-1; 10 nucleotides agree with TRBD1. Trimming took 5 bases from V and 3 from J; bases not matched to a gene: 3. The CDR3 totals 14 residues. Germline V gene sequence: CDR1 SNHLY, CDR2 FYNNEI. This chain's CDR3 is CASSTGQGDTEAFF. The CDR3 nucleotides read TGTGCCAGCAGTACAGGACAGGGGGACACTGAAGCTTTCTTT.

This rearrangement joins TRBV20-1 to TRBJ2-1; TRBD2 agrees at 10 bases. J gave up 7 bases and V 3 bases, and 6 bases lay outside the gene matches. The germline gives CDR1 DFQATT, CDR2 SNEGSKA (reference sequence). This CDR3 is built from 14 residues. CDR3 sequence (DNA): TGCAGTGCTAGTAGGTCTAGCGGGGGTAATGAGCAGTTCTTC. Amino acid sequence: CSASRSSGGNEQFF.

V is TRBV5-5 and J is TRBJ2-4; 15 bases map to TRBD2. The J call may be in error: the DNA end matches TRBJ2-7 better. This CDR3 region has 18 residues. Germline V gives CDR1 SGHKS, CDR2 YYEKEE (reference sequence). CDR3 region: CASSFTGTSGGRASEQYF. CDR3 DNA sequence: TGTGCCAGCAGCTTTACCGGGACTAGCGGGGGGCGAGCCTCCGAGCAGTACTTC.

As DNA, the CDR3 is TGTGCCAGCAGCCGCCAACAGGGGGACACTGAAGCTTTCTTT. It codes for CASSRQQGDTEAFF. The V gene is TRBV3-1, the J gene TRBJ1-1, with 8 nucleotides matching TRBD1. This CDR3 has 14 amino acids. Germline V CDR1 and CDR2: LGHDT, YNNKEL (reference sequence). The junction had 4 bases not matched to a gene; V was cut back by 4 bases and J by 3 bases.

The rearrangement links TRBV2 to TRBJ2-5; 7 bases map to TRBD2. Trimming cost V 7 bases and J 5 bases; bases outside gene matches: 10. This CDR3 comprises 14 residues. Per germline, CDR1 SNHLY and CDR2 FYNNEI. For the CDR3, the DNA is TGTGCCAGCAAGATTCTAGCGGCTGGGGAGACCCAGTACTTC. It translates to CASKILAAGETQYF.

The chain carries TRBV3-1 and TRBJ2-5; D uncertain. V was trimmed by 1 base and J by 0 bases, leaving 6 bases between them. CDR3 length: 14 amino acids. Germline V lookup: CDR1 LGHDT, CDR2 YNNKEL (reference sequence). CDR3 in amino acids: CASSQGRYQETQYF. The CDR3 nucleotides read TGTGCCAGCAGCCAAGGACGTTACCAAGAGACCCAGTACTTC.

This clonotype was observed a single time. The chain carries TRBV2 and TRBJ1-2; maybe TRBD1 (5 bases). The V end was cut by 6 bases, the J end by 4 bases, with 15 bases between. In germline, CDR1 is SNHLY, CDR2 FYNNEI. CDR3 length: 14 residues. The CDR3 DNA sequence: TGTGCCAGCAGCGCTGTGGGGGGTGTCTATGGCTACACCTTC. Translation gives CASSAVGGVYGYTF.

The chain links TRBV10-1 to TRBJ1-6; weak D call: TRBD1 (6 bases). CDR1 WNHNN and CDR2 SYGVQD come from the germline V gene (reference sequence). The V end lost 8 bases, the J end lost 7 bases, and 12 bases lay between the germline ends. This CDR3 region has 13 residues. DNA for the CDR3: TGCGCCAGCTCCGGACAGCTAAATTCACCCCTCCACTTT. Translated: CASSGQLNSPLHF.

V gene TRBV6-5 combines with J gene TRBJ2-2; 11 bases align to TRBD1. This CDR3 is built from 16 residues. Germline CDR1 MNHEY, CDR2 SVGAGI. Trimming at V came to 1 base and at J to 7 bases, leaving 5 bases not matched to a gene. The CDR3 nucleotides are TGTGCCAGCAGTTACTTCGGACAGGGGGCTGTCGGGGAGCTGTTTTTT. Protein sequence: CASSYFGQGAVGELFF.

J is TRBJ2-5 and V is TRBV20-1, with 7 bases aligning to TRBD2. Germline lookup yields CDR1 DFQATT and CDR2 SNEGSKA (reference sequence). The J segment lost 6 bases and the V segment lost 6 bases, leaving 10 bases of the junction unmatched. CDR3 length: 13 residues. The CDR3 nucleotides are TGCAGTGCCACGCTGGGGGGGACGCAGACCCAGTACTTC. Protein sequence: CSATLGGTQTQYF.

V is TRBV4-1 and J is TRBJ2-4; D is uncertain. The J call is uncertain, as TRBJ2-7 better fits the DNA end. This CDR3 is built from 13 residues. Germline-derived CDR1 and CDR2 are MGHRA and YSYEKL. The CDR3 loop reads CASSQEEAYEQYF. The CDR3 DNA sequence: TGCGCCAGCAGCCAAGAGGAAGCTTACGAGCAGTACTTC.

The sample holds a few counts of this clonotype. This sequence joins TRBV29-1 and TRBJ2-5; D is ambiguous. Germline V gives CDR1 SQVTM, CDR2 ANQGSEA. Trimming shortened V by 4 bases and J by 5 bases, and 14 bases separated the two germline ends. There are 13 residues in the CDR3. The CDR3 region has the DNA TGCAGCGTTGTCGGTGGGCTCGGGGAGACCCAGTACTTC. The encoded protein is CSVVGGLGETQYF.

This clonotype was seen more than once but under ten times. V is TRBV5-5 and J is TRBJ2-2; D remains ambiguous. The CDR3 extends over 18 amino acids. V was cut by 4 bases and J by 4 bases, with 23 bases left in between. The germline CDR1 and CDR2 sequences are SGHKS and YYEKEE (reference sequence). The CDR3 DNA reads as TGTGCCAGCAGCCCGTTTCCCTCTTGGAACCTGGGCACCGGGGAGCTGTTTTTT. This sequence encodes CASSPFPSWNLGTGELFF.

This chain connects TRBV20-1 to TRBJ2-5; no firm D call. The V end was cut by 5 bases, the J end by 1 base, with 14 bases between. This CDR3 region has 14 residues. CDR1 and CDR2 from the germline V gene are DFQATT and SNEGSKA (reference sequence). The CDR3 sequence is CSAFPVYPQETQYF. CDR3 nucleotide sequence: TGCAGTGCTTTCCCTGTCTATCCCCAAGAGACCCAGTACTTC.

This clonotype was picked up one time. V and J are TRBV6-2 or TRBV6-3 and TRBJ2-5, with TRBD1 identical over 7 bases. Germline values: CDR1 MNHEY, CDR2 SVGEGT. The CDR3 runs to 15 residues. Unmatched junction bases numbered 10, after V lost 2 bases and J lost 7 bases. This chain's CDR3 is CASSYPPTGPSTQYF. CDR3 in DNA: TGTGCCAGCAGTTACCCTCCGACAGGGCCGTCGACCCAGTACTTC.

This clonotype has just a few counts. This chain uses TRBV7-2 with TRBJ2-2; D is tentatively TRBD1 or TRBD2 (7 bases each). The CDR3 runs to 17 residues. Trimming took off 5 bases at V and 2 bases at J, with 18 bases between the two ends. Germline CDR1 is SGHTA and CDR2 is FQGNSA. CDR3 loop: CASSGGGTALNTGELFF. CDR3 sequence (DNA): TGTGCCAGCAGCGGGGGGGGGACAGCCCTAAACACCGGGGAGCTGTTTTTT.

This clonotype was detected ten times or more. V usage is TRBV7-2 and J usage is TRBJ2-5; weak D call: TRBD2 (7 bases). The CDR3 extends over 14 amino acids. The V end was cut by 0 bases, the J end by 5 bases, with 10 bases between. The germline V gene encodes CDR1 SGHTA and CDR2 FQGNSA. This CDR3 is CASSLAGGRETQYF. CDR3 DNA: TGTGCCAGCAGCTTAGCGGGGGGGCGTGAGACCCAGTACTTC. The whole variable domain, filled in from reference TRBV7-2 and TRBJ2-5, reads GAGVSQSPSNKVTEKGKDVELRCDPISGHTALYWYRQSLGQGLEFLIYFQGNSAPDKSGLPSDRFSAERTGGSVSTLTIQRTQQEDSAVYLCASSLAGGRETQYFGPGTRLLVL.

A word on this clonotype: One junction end disagrees with the germline gene, perhaps due to a read error. The J gene is TRBJ2-1, the V gene TRBV20-1; 10 nucleotides line up with TRBD1. Germline-derived CDR1 and CDR2 are DFQATT and SNEGSKA (reference sequence). CDR3 length: 16 amino acids. CDR3 sequence reads: CSARDPDRGGYNERYF. As DNA, the CDR3 is TGCAGTGCTAGAGACCCGGACAGGGGGGGCTACAATGAGCGGTACTTC.

This clonotype was observed a few times. V and J are TRBV7-2 and TRBJ2-2; 7 nucleotides agree with TRBD1. Per the germline V gene, CDR1 is SGHTA and CDR2 is FQGNSA. The CDR3 sequence is 14 residues long. The trim removed 5 bases at V and 6 bases at J, leaving 6 bases unmatched. The chain's CDR3 is CASSQRQGSGELFF. CDR3 sequence (DNA): TGTGCCAGCAGCCAGCGACAGGGTTCCGGGGAGCTGTTTTTT.

The chain joins TRBV27 to TRBJ1-2; the D is unclear. Germline V CDR1 and CDR2: MNHEY, SMNVEV (reference sequence). CDR3 size: 13 residues. Trimming took 4 bases from V and 4 from J, leaving 10 bases between them. CDR3 residues: CASSSASLYGYTF. CDR3 coding DNA: TGTGCCAGCAGTTCTGCCTCGCTCTATGGCTACACCTTC.

This chain joins TRBV7-9 and TRBJ2-1; D might be TRBD2 (6 bases). V was trimmed by 5 bases and J by 10 bases, leaving 21 bases between them. The CDR3 is 15 amino acids. CDR1 is SEHNR and CDR2 is FQNEAQ in the germline V gene (reference sequence). CDR3 nucleotide sequence: TGTGCCAGCAGCCCGGGGGAGTTAACCTCTCGGGAGCAGTTCTTC. Translation gives CASSPGELTSREQFF.

Written as DNA, the CDR3 is TGCGCCAGCAGCTACGGCAAACTCAGTGAGCAGTACTTC. Protein: CASSYGKLSEQYF. V usage is TRBV4-1 and J usage is TRBJ2-1, with D hard to call. The end of the DNA fits TRBJ2-7 better, so the J call may be wrong. The CDR3 covers 13 residues. Looked up from germline, CDR1 is MGHRA and CDR2 is YSYEKL.

This sequence joins TRBV12-3 or TRBV12-4 and TRBJ2-7; the D gene is possibly TRBD1 (6 bases). Trimming shortened V by 3 bases and J by 5 bases, and 11 bases separated the two germline ends. The CDR3 is 13 amino acids. The CDR3 sequence: CASSFTGRHEQYF. The CDR3 DNA reads TGTGCCAGCAGTTTCACAGGGAGACACGAGCAGTACTTC.

The chain employs TRBV24-1 and TRBJ2-5, with D possibly TRBD2 on 6 matching bases. Germline V lookup: CDR1 KGHDR, CDR2 SFDVKD. The CDR3 has 14 amino acids. The ends were cut back, 6 bases at V and 5 bases at J, with 15 bases in the middle. In DNA form, the CDR3 reads TGTGCCACCAGTAACCCTGGGGGGTTGGAGACCCAGTACTTC. Amino acid sequence: CATSNPGGLETQYF.